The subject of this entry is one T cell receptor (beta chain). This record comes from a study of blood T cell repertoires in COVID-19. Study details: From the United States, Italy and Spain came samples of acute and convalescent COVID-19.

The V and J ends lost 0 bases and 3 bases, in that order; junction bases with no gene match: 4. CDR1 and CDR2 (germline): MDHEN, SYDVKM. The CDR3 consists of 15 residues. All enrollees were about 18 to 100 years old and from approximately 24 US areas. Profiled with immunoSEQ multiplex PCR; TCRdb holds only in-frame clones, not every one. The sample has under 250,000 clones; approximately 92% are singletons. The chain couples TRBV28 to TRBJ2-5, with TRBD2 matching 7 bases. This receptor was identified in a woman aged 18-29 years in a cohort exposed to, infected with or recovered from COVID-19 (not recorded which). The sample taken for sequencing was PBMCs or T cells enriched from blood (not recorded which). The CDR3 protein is CASSLWGGQEETQYF. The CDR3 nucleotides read TGTGCCAGCAGTTTATGGGGAGGGCAGGAAGAGACCCAGTACTTC.